One sample yielded the 20 T cell receptor beta chains listed below, sequenced in a study of shared clonotypes between healthy human individuals. CD45RO-negative, CCR7-positively selected cells formed the naive CD8 fraction, excluding terminally differentiated effector memory CD45RA+ cells. Clones were sequenced by immunoSEQ multiplex PCR, and TCRdb holds only the in-frame ones, with some missing. Of millions of clones listed, more than 85% are singletons. Sequenced material: naive CD8+ T cells from PBMCs. These receptors were taken from a man between 18 and 29 years old in good health. Some clones in this sample may be carry-over from other donors' samples.

This clone was observed once. The sample contains more than one DNA sequence encoding this CDR3. The chain carries TRBV20-1 and TRBJ2-1; no clear D. The CDR3 sequence is 11 residues long. Trimming left V 6 bases short and J 1 base short, with 4 bases between. Germline CDR1 is DFQATT and CDR2 is SNEGSKA (reference sequence). As DNA, the CDR3 is TGCAGTGCATTATCCTACAATGAGCAGTTCTTC. This sequence encodes CSALSYNEQFF.

The V and J genes are TRBV19 and TRBJ2-1; the D gene could be TRBD1 or TRBD2 (5 bases each). Per the germline V gene, CDR1 is LNHDA and CDR2 is SQIVND (reference sequence). V was shortened by 4 bases and J by 7 bases, with 20 bases between the two germline ends. The CDR3 runs 16 residues. CDR3 sequence reads: CASSTGTLEYGNEQFF. The CDR3 DNA follows: TGTGCCAGTAGTACCGGGACCCTGGAATACGGTAATGAGCAGTTCTTC.

The chain combines TRBV27 with TRBJ2-1; D perhaps matches TRBD2 (6 bases). There are 16 residues in the CDR3. Trimming removed 5 bases at V and 4 bases at J, with 18 bases between. Germline loops: CDR1 MNHEY, CDR2 SMNVEV (reference sequence). As DNA, the CDR3 is TGTGCCAGCAGTCATGATTTCCAGCGGGTATACAATGAGCAGTTCTTC. This encodes CASSHDFQRVYNEQFF.

The chain is built from TRBV7-6 and TRBJ2-7, with D hard to call. The CDR3 contains 13 residues. V lost 5 bases and J lost 4, with 12 bases in between. Germline assignment: CDR1 SGHVS and CDR2 FNYEAQ. The CDR3 coding sequence is TGTGCCAGCAGCCAAAGGCTATTGTACGAGCAGTACTTC. Residues: CASSQRLLYEQYF.

The rearrangement links TRBV7-8 to TRBJ2-7, with 7 bases that match TRBD2. The CDR3 has 14 amino acids. The germline gives CDR1 SGHVS, CDR2 FQNEAQ. With V trimmed by 5 bases and J by 3 bases, 7 bases remained unmatched. CDR3 sequence (DNA): TGTGCCAGCAGCGCCGTGGCGGGGGACTACGAGCAGTACTTC. Its protein product is CASSAVAGDYEQYF.

The chain is built from TRBV9 and TRBJ1-3; the D gene is possibly TRBD1 (6 bases). CDR3 size: 15 residues. Germline CDR1 is SGDLS and CDR2 is YYNGEE. The V and J ends lost 2 bases and 1 base respectively, with 10 bases between them. The CDR3 loop is CASSVGGNSGNTIYF. In DNA, the CDR3 is TGTGCCAGCAGCGTCGGGGGCAATTCTGGAAACACCATATATTTT.

The chain is built from TRBV7-8 and TRBJ1-3; D unresolved. The CDR3 has 16 residues. V was cut by 1 base and J by 0 bases, with 10 bases left in between. CDR1 is SGHVS and CDR2 is FQNEAQ in the germline V gene. The CDR3 nucleotides read TGTGCCAGCAGCTTAGGGCCGTGGAGCTCTGGAAACACCATATATTTT. It is translated as CASSLGPWSSGNTIYF. The whole variable domain, remainder taken from reference TRBV7-8 and TRBJ1-3, is GAGVSQSPRYKVAKRGQDVALRCDPISGHVSLFWYQQALGQGPEFLTYFQNEAQLDKSGLPSDRFFAERPEGSVSTLKIQRTQQEDSAVYLCASSLGPWSSGNTIYFGEGSWLTVV.

The gene calls are TRBV4-1 and TRBJ2-5, with a tentative D call TRBD2 (6 bases). Between the trimmed V and J ends, which lost 1 base and 3 bases, there was a span of 15 bases. Germline assignment: CDR1 MGHRA and CDR2 YSYEKL. This CDR3 is 16 amino acids long. The CDR3 nucleotides read TGCGCCAGCAGCCAAGGACGGGGAGGAAGGAAAGAGACCCAGTACTTC. Translated, it gives CASSQGRGGRKETQYF.

In regard to this clone: This specimen includes other DNA sequences encoding the same CDR3. The V and J genes are TRBV27 and TRBJ2-7; the D is unclear. The V and J ends lost 6 bases and 7 bases respectively, with 10 bases between them. The length of the CDR3 is 11 residues. Germline lookup yields CDR1 MNHEY and CDR2 SMNVEV (reference sequence). Here the CDR3 DNA reads TGTGCCAGCAGCTTCTACGGGGAGCAGTACTTC. Its translation: CASSFYGEQYF.

The chain has TRBV11-1 and TRBJ2-6; weak D call: TRBD1 (6 bases). The CDR3 runs to 16 residues. Trimming removed 0 bases at V and 6 bases at J, with 12 bases between. Germline values: CDR1 SGHAT, CDR2 FQDESV (reference sequence). CDR3 protein: CASSLASNRVANVLTF. The DNA of the CDR3 is TGTGCCAGCAGCTTAGCGTCGAACAGGGTGGCCAACGTCCTGACTTTC.

The chain recombines TRBV21-1 with TRBJ1-4; no check of the table's D call, TRBD1, against the DNA was made. TRBV21-1 is a documented pseudogene. The CDR3 sequence is 15 residues long. CDR3 loop: CASSKVRQMHEKLFF. CDR3 in DNA: TGTGCCAGCAGCAAAGTTAGACAGATGCATGAAAAACTGTTTTTT.

The chain employs TRBV5-4 and TRBJ2-7, with D tentatively TRBD2 (6 bases). The CDR3 has 15 amino acids. The V gene lost 3 bases and the J gene lost 5 bases, with 18 bases spanning the gap. Per germline, CDR1 SGHNT and CDR2 YYREEE (reference sequence). The CDR3 sequence is CASSSVVGSSNEQYF. The DNA for the CDR3 is TGTGCCAGCAGCTCAGTCGTCGGGAGTTCGAACGAGCAGTACTTC.

The V gene is TRBV9, the J gene TRBJ2-2; perhaps TRBD2 as D (5 bases). Per the germline V gene, CDR1 is SGDLS and CDR2 is YYNGEE. V lost 0 bases, J lost 3 bases, and 9 bases lay in between. This CDR3 region has 15 residues. The CDR3 loop is CASSVVPGDTGELFF. The CDR3 region has the DNA TGTGCCAGCAGCGTAGTCCCCGGGGACACCGGGGAGCTGTTTTTT.

The chain links TRBV28 to TRBJ1-2, with a weak D call TRBD1 (5 bases). The V end was cut by 5 bases, the J end by 0 bases, with 13 bases between. Germline V gives CDR1 MDHEN, CDR2 SYDVKM. The CDR3 consists of 15 residues. Written as DNA, the CDR3 is TGTGCCAGCAGTGCCCGGGACCAAGCTAACTATGGCTACACCTTC. Translated: CASSARDQANYGYTF.

The chain couples TRBV5-4 to TRBJ2-7; D perhaps matches TRBD1 (5 bases). The germline V gene has CDR1 SGHNT and CDR2 YYREEE (reference sequence). The CDR3 is made up of 13 amino acids. Between the trimmed V and J ends, which lost 2 bases and 3 bases, there was a span of 9 bases. CDR3: CASSFHRSYEQYF. CDR3 in DNA: TGTGCCAGCAGCTTCCACAGGAGCTACGAGCAGTACTTC.

V is TRBV27 and J is TRBJ1-2; TRBD1 aligns across 8 bases. CDR3 length: 15 amino acids. From germline, CDR1 is MNHEY and CDR2 SMNVEV (reference sequence). V was pared by 5 bases and J by 3 bases, with 8 bases of the junction left unmatched. CDR3 sequence reads: CASSTMTGADYGYTF. In nucleotides, the CDR3 is TGTGCCAGCAGTACTATGACAGGGGCAGACTATGGCTACACCTTC.

As regards this clone: The sample carries other DNA sequences with the same CDR3. The rearrangement links TRBV6-5 to TRBJ2-1, with a possible D match to TRBD1 (6 bases). The germline V gene encodes CDR1 MNHEY and CDR2 SVGAGI. Trimming removed 2 bases at V and 1 base at J, with 9 bases between. The CDR3 spans 15 residues. CDR3 loop: CASSYGTSSYNEQFF. The CDR3, as DNA: TGTGCCAGCAGTTACGGGACAAGTTCCTACAATGAGCAGTTCTTC.

The chain recombines TRBV7-8 with TRBJ2-7, with TRBD2 matching over 14 bases. Losses at the gene ends were 4 bases for V and 4 bases for J; bases not matched to a gene: 6. The CDR3 runs 16 residues. Germline V gene data show CDR1 as SGHVS and CDR2 as FQNEAQ. Written as DNA, the CDR3 is TGTGCCAGCAGCTCGGGACTAGCGGGAGTATCGTACGAGCAGTACTTC. Protein product: CASSSGLAGVSYEQYF. The full variable domain, rest sourced from reference TRBV7-8 and TRBJ2-7, is GAGVSQSPRYKVAKRGQDVALRCDPISGHVSLFWYQQALGQGPEFLTYFQNEAQLDKSGLPSDRFFAERPEGSVSTLKIQRTQQEDSAVYLCASSSGLAGVSYEQYFGPGTRLTVT.

V is TRBV21-1 and J is TRBJ2-3. TRBV21-1 is an annotated pseudogene. This CDR3 comprises 19 residues. CDR3 nucleotide sequence: TGTGCCAGCAGCTCTTCGGGGGCACTTGAGCGCCTCCACGCAGATACGCAGTATTTT. It is translated as CASSSSGALERLHADTQYF.

The chain is built from TRBV5-4 and TRBJ2-1, with a tentative D call TRBD1 (6 bases). The CDR3 extends over 15 amino acids. V lost 3 bases and J lost 4, with 14 bases in between. Germline V gene sequence: CDR1 SGHNT, CDR2 YYREEE (reference sequence). The CDR3 DNA is TGTGCCAGCAGCTGGGCGGACAGCAGTTACAATGAGCAGTTCTTC. As protein: CASSWADSSYNEQFF.